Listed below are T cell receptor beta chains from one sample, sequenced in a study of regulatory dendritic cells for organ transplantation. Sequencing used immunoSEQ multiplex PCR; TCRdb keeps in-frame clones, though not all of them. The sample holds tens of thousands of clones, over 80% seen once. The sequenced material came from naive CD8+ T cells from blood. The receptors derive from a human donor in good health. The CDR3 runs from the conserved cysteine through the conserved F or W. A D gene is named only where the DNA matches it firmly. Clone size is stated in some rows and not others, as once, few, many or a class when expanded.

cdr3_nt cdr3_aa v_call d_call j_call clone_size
TGTGCCAGCAGCCCATGGGGGCACGGGGCCAACGTCCTGACTTTC CASSPWGHGANVLTF TRBV5-5 NA TRBJ2-6 NA
TGCGCCAGCAGCCTGGGTAGGGGCTACGAGCAGTACTTC CASSLGRGYEQYF TRBV4-3 NA TRBJ2-7 NA
TGTGCCAGTCAACCCAAAGGGGGGCAGGGATCCTACGAGCAGTACTTC CASQPKGGQGSYEQYF TRBV19 NA TRBJ2-7 NA
TGCAGCGTTGATGACATCTGGGGGGGCTCCTACAATGAGCAGTTCTTC CSVDDIWGGSYNEQFF TRBV29-1 TRBD2 TRBJ2-1 NA
TGTGCCAGCAGCTGGCCGGGACAGGGAATTAATGAGCAGTTCTTC CASSWPGQGINEQFF TRBV7-9 TRBD1 TRBJ2-1 NA
TGTGCCAGCAGTTTCCTGATAAATCAGCCCCAGCATTTT CASSFLINQPQHF TRBV27 NA TRBJ1-5 NA
TGTGCCAGCAGCTTGGGCCCAATTAATTCACCCCTCCACTTT CASSLGPINSPLHF TRBV7-6 NA TRBJ1-6 NA
TGTGCCAGTAGCATCCACGGGGTATACAAGAACACTGAAGCTTTCTTT CASSIHGVYKNTEAFF TRBV19 NA TRBJ1-1 NA
TGTGCCTGGAGTGTCTCCGCGTCTGAAGCTTTCTTT CAWSVSASEAFF TRBV30 NA TRBJ1-1 NA
TGCGCCAGCAAGCCCGACAAGAATCACAATGAGCAGTTCTTC CASKPDKNHNEQFF TRBV4-1 NA TRBJ2-1 once